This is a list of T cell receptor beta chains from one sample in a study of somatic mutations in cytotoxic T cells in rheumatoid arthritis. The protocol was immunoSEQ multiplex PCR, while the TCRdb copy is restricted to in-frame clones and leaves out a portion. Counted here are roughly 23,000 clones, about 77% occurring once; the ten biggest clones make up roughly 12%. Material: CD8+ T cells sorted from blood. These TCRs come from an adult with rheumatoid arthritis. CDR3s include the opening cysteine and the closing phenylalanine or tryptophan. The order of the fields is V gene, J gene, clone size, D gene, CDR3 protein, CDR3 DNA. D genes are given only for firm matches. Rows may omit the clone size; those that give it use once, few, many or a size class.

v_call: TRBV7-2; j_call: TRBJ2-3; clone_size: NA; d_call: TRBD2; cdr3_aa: CASSPSGAVTDTQYF; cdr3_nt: TGTGCCAGCAGCCCGAGCGGGGCGGTCACAGATACGCAGTATTTT
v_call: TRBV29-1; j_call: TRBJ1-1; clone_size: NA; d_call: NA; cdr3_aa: CSVEATQLNTEAFF; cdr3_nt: TGCAGCGTTGAAGCTACACAGCTGAACACTGAAGCTTTCTTT
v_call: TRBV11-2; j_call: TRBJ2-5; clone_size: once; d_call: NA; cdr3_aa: CASSLARRGPQETQYF; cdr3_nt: TGTGCCAGCAGCTTAGCCCGGCGGGGACCCCAAGAGACCCAGTACTTC
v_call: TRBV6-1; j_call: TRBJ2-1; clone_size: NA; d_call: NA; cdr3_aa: CASSDREAYNEQFF; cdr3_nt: TGTGCCAGCAGTGATAGAGAGGCCTACAATGAGCAGTTCTTC
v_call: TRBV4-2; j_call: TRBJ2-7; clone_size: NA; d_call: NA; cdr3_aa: CASSQEGYEQYF; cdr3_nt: TGTGCCAGCAGCCAAGAAGGATACGAGCAGTACTTC
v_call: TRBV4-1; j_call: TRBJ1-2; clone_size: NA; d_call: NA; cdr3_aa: CASSQAGAPNYGYTF; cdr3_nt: TGCGCCAGCAGCCAAGCAGGGGCGCCCAACTATGGCTACACCTTC
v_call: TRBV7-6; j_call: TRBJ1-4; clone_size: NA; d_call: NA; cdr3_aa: CASSPSGPHNEKLFF; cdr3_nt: TGTGCCAGCAGCCCCTCAGGCCCCCATAATGAAAAACTGTTTTTT
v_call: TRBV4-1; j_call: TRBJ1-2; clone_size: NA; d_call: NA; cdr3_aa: CASSQVGASPIYGYTF; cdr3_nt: TGCGCCAGCAGCCAAGTGGGTGCCTCGCCTATTTATGGCTACACCTTC
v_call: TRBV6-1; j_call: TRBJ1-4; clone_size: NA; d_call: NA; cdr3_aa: CASSAGNLLGEKLFF; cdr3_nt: TGTGCCAGCAGTGCTGGGAACCTCTTAGGCGAAAAACTGTTTTTT
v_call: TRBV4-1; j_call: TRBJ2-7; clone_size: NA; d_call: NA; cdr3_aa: CASSQDRTGGGYEQYF; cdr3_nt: TGCGCCAGCAGCCAAGATAGAACAGGGGGGGGCTACGAGCAGTACTTC
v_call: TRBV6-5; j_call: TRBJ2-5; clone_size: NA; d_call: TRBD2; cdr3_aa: CASSFGGGLQETQYF; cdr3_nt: TGTGCCAGCAGTTTCGGGGGAGGGCTTCAAGAGACCCAGTACTTC
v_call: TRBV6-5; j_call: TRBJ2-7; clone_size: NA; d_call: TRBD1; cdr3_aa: CASSYSSYDRDEQYF; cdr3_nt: TGTGCCAGCAGTTACTCCTCCTACGACAGGGACGAGCAGTACTTC
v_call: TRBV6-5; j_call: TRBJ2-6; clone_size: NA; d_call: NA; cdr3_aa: CASSYTGANVLTF; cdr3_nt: TGTGCCAGCAGTTACACCGGGGCCAACGTCCTGACTTTC
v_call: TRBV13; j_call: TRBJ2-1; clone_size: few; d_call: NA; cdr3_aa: CASSFSLLGGYNEQFF; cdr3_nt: TGTGCCAGCAGCTTCTCTCTACTAGGAGGGTACAATGAGCAGTTCTTC
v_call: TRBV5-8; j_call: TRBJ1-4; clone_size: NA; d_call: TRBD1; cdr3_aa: CASSSGTGGEKLFF; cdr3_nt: TGTGCCAGCAGCTCCGGGACAGGAGGCGAAAAACTGTTTTTT
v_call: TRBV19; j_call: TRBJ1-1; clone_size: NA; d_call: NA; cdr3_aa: CASRTGYINTEAFF; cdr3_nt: TGTGCCAGTAGGACAGGATACATCAACACTGAAGCTTTCTTT
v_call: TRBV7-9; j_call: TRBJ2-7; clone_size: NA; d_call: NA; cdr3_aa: CASSSGTSQTEYF; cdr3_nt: TGTGCCAGCAGCTCAGGGACATCCCAAACGGAGTACTTC
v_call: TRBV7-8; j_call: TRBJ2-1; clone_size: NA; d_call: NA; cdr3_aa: CASSPRAYNEQFF; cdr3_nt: TGTGCCAGCAGCCCACGGGCCTACAATGAGCAGTTCTTC
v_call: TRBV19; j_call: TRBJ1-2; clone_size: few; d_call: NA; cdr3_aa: CASSPGNYGYTF; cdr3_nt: TGTGCCAGTAGTCCGGGGAACTATGGCTACACCTTC
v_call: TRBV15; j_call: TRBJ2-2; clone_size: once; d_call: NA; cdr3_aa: CATRKVNGEYTGELFF; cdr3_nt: TGTGCCACCAGGAAAGTGAATGGGGAGTACACCGGGGAGCTGTTTTTT
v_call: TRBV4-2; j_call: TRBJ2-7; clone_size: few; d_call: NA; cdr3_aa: CASSQESVYSDEQYF; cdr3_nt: TGTGCCAGCAGCCAAGAATCGGTTTACAGTGACGAGCAGTACTTC
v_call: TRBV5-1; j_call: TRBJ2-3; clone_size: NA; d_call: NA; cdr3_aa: CASSLVGFQTLLTDTQYF; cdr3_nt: TGCGCCAGCAGCTTGGTTGGTTTCCAAACACTTCTCACAGATACGCAGTATTTT
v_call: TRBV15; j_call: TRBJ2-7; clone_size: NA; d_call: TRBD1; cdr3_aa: CATSREDRDYEQYF; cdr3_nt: TGTGCCACCAGCAGAGAGGACAGGGACTACGAGCAGTACTTC